The 8 T cell receptor beta chains presented below share a single source sample, sequenced in a study of blood T cell repertoires in COVID-19. Profiled with immunoSEQ multiplex PCR; TCRdb holds only in-frame clones, not every one. The data contain about 240,000 clones, roughly 91% of them seen just once; the ten biggest clones take up 0.95% to 1%. Material: peripheral blood. These receptors came from a woman between 35 and 50 years old who had recovered from COVID-19.

The V gene is TRBV5-5, the J gene TRBJ1-4; 7 bases line up with TRBD1. Germline-derived CDR1 and CDR2 are SGHKS and YYEKEE (reference sequence). The V gene end was trimmed by 1 base and the J gene end by 4 bases; junction bases not matched to a gene: 4. The length of the CDR3 is 15 residues. The chain's CDR3 is CASSLWAGGNEKLFF. The CDR3 nucleotides are TGTGCCAGCAGCTTGTGGGCAGGGGGTAATGAAAAACTGTTTTTT. The variable domain in full, with the rest retrieved from reference TRBV5-5 and TRBJ1-4, is DAGVTQSPTHLIKTRGQQVTLRCSPISGHKSVSWYQQVLGQGPQFIFQYYEKEERGRGNFPDRFSARQFPNYSSELNVNALLLGDSALYLCASSLWAGGNEKLFFGSGTQLSVL.

The chain links TRBV6-6 to TRBJ1-2; D remains unclear. The CDR3 runs 13 residues. The V and J ends lost 0 bases and 3 bases respectively, with 5 bases between them. The V gene's germline CDR1 is MNHNY and CDR2 SVGAGI (reference sequence). The CDR3 here is CASSYSEHYGYTF. CDR3 nucleotide sequence: TGTGCCAGCAGTTACTCGGAGCACTATGGCTACACCTTC.

The chain joins TRBV5-4 to TRBJ2-1; 10 bases are a match to TRBD2. This CDR3 is built from 15 residues. Germline assignment: CDR1 SGHNT and CDR2 YYREEE (reference sequence). V lost 4 bases, J lost 4 bases, and 5 bases stayed unmatched. Here the CDR3 reads CASSPEREGYNEQFF. CDR3 nucleotide sequence: TGTGCCAGCAGCCCGGAGCGGGAGGGATACAATGAGCAGTTCTTC.

CDR3 sequence (DNA): TGTGCCAGCAGTGAAGCCCCTGGGAGCTCCTATAATTCACCCCTCCACTTT. Residues: CASSEAPGSSYNSPLHF. The chain uses TRBV6-1 and TRBJ1-6; D gene unclear. Germline assignment: CDR1 MNHNS and CDR2 SASEGT. The CDR3 is 17 residues long. The V end lost 0 bases, the J end lost 0 bases, and 9 bases lay between the germline ends.

The chain recombines TRBV30 with TRBJ2-3; D might be TRBD2 (5 bases). Per the germline V gene, CDR1 is GTSNPN and CDR2 is SVGIG (reference sequence). The CDR3 runs to 13 residues. Trimming shortened V by 5 bases and J by 4 bases, and 13 bases separated the two germline ends. The CDR3 DNA reads as TGTGCCTGGGTGTGGGAGTCCCCAGATACGCAGTATTTT. Its translation: CAWVWESPDTQYF.

The CDR3 region is CASSHVGLAGGEQYF. The CDR3 nucleotides read TGTGCCAGCAGCCACGTCGGGCTAGCGGGAGGTGAGCAGTACTTC. The chain links TRBV7-2 to TRBJ2-7; 11 nucleotides align to TRBD2. The CDR3 covers 15 residues. Trimming took 5 bases from V and 7 from J; bases not matched to a gene: 10. CDR1 and CDR2 (germline): SGHTA, FQGNSA.

This clone was recorded at least ten times. The chain uses TRBV27 and TRBJ2-1; 7 bases agree with TRBD2. The CDR3 covers 16 residues. Trimming at V came to 6 bases and at J to 11 bases, leaving 19 bases not matched to a gene. Germline V lookup: CDR1 MNHEY, CDR2 SMNVEV (reference sequence). CDR3 sequence reads: CASRSSPSGPTMKQFF. In DNA, the CDR3 is TGTGCCAGCAGATCGTCACCTAGCGGTCCTACAATGAAGCAGTTCTTC.

As DNA, the CDR3 is TGTGCCAGCAGTTCCCCCCCCGGGAGCTACACCTTC. Translating it yields CASSSPPGSYTF. The chain couples TRBV27 to TRBJ1-2, with D unclear. The germline V and J ends were trimmed by 4 bases and 9 bases, with 12 bases remaining between them. The germline V gene has CDR1 MNHEY and CDR2 SMNVEV (reference sequence). The CDR3 totals 12 residues.